This entry is about one T cell receptor beta chain. Germline trimming cut 3 bases from V and 3 bases from J; bases unmatched to any gene: 15. The CDR3 runs 17 residues. Germline V gene sequence: CDR1 GTSNPN, CDR2 SVGIG (reference sequence). The Seattle patients, enrolled during active infection, were followed longitudinally. This sample stems from a study of blood T cell repertoires in COVID-19. Study-level background: The origin of the acute and convalescent COVID-19 samples was the United States, Italy and Spain.

As handled by the study authors: Estimated nucleated cell counts came from reference gene primer amplification. TCRdb's table, derived via immunoSEQ multiplex PCR, lists solely in-frame clones and lacks some. The V and J calls and clone size were taken over from that table, and D and trimming were inferred from the DNA. The sample records some 450,000 clones, roughly 90% being singletons. This chain links TRBV30 with TRBJ2-7; 9 positions match TRBD2. Material for sequencing was peripheral blood. This TCR derives from a man aged 18-30 years with COVID-19, enrolled during active disease. The CDR3 region is CAWSPMGNSGRNYEQYF. The DNA of the CDR3 is TGTGCCTGGAGCCCTATGGGGAATAGCGGGAGAAACTACGAGCAGTACTTC.